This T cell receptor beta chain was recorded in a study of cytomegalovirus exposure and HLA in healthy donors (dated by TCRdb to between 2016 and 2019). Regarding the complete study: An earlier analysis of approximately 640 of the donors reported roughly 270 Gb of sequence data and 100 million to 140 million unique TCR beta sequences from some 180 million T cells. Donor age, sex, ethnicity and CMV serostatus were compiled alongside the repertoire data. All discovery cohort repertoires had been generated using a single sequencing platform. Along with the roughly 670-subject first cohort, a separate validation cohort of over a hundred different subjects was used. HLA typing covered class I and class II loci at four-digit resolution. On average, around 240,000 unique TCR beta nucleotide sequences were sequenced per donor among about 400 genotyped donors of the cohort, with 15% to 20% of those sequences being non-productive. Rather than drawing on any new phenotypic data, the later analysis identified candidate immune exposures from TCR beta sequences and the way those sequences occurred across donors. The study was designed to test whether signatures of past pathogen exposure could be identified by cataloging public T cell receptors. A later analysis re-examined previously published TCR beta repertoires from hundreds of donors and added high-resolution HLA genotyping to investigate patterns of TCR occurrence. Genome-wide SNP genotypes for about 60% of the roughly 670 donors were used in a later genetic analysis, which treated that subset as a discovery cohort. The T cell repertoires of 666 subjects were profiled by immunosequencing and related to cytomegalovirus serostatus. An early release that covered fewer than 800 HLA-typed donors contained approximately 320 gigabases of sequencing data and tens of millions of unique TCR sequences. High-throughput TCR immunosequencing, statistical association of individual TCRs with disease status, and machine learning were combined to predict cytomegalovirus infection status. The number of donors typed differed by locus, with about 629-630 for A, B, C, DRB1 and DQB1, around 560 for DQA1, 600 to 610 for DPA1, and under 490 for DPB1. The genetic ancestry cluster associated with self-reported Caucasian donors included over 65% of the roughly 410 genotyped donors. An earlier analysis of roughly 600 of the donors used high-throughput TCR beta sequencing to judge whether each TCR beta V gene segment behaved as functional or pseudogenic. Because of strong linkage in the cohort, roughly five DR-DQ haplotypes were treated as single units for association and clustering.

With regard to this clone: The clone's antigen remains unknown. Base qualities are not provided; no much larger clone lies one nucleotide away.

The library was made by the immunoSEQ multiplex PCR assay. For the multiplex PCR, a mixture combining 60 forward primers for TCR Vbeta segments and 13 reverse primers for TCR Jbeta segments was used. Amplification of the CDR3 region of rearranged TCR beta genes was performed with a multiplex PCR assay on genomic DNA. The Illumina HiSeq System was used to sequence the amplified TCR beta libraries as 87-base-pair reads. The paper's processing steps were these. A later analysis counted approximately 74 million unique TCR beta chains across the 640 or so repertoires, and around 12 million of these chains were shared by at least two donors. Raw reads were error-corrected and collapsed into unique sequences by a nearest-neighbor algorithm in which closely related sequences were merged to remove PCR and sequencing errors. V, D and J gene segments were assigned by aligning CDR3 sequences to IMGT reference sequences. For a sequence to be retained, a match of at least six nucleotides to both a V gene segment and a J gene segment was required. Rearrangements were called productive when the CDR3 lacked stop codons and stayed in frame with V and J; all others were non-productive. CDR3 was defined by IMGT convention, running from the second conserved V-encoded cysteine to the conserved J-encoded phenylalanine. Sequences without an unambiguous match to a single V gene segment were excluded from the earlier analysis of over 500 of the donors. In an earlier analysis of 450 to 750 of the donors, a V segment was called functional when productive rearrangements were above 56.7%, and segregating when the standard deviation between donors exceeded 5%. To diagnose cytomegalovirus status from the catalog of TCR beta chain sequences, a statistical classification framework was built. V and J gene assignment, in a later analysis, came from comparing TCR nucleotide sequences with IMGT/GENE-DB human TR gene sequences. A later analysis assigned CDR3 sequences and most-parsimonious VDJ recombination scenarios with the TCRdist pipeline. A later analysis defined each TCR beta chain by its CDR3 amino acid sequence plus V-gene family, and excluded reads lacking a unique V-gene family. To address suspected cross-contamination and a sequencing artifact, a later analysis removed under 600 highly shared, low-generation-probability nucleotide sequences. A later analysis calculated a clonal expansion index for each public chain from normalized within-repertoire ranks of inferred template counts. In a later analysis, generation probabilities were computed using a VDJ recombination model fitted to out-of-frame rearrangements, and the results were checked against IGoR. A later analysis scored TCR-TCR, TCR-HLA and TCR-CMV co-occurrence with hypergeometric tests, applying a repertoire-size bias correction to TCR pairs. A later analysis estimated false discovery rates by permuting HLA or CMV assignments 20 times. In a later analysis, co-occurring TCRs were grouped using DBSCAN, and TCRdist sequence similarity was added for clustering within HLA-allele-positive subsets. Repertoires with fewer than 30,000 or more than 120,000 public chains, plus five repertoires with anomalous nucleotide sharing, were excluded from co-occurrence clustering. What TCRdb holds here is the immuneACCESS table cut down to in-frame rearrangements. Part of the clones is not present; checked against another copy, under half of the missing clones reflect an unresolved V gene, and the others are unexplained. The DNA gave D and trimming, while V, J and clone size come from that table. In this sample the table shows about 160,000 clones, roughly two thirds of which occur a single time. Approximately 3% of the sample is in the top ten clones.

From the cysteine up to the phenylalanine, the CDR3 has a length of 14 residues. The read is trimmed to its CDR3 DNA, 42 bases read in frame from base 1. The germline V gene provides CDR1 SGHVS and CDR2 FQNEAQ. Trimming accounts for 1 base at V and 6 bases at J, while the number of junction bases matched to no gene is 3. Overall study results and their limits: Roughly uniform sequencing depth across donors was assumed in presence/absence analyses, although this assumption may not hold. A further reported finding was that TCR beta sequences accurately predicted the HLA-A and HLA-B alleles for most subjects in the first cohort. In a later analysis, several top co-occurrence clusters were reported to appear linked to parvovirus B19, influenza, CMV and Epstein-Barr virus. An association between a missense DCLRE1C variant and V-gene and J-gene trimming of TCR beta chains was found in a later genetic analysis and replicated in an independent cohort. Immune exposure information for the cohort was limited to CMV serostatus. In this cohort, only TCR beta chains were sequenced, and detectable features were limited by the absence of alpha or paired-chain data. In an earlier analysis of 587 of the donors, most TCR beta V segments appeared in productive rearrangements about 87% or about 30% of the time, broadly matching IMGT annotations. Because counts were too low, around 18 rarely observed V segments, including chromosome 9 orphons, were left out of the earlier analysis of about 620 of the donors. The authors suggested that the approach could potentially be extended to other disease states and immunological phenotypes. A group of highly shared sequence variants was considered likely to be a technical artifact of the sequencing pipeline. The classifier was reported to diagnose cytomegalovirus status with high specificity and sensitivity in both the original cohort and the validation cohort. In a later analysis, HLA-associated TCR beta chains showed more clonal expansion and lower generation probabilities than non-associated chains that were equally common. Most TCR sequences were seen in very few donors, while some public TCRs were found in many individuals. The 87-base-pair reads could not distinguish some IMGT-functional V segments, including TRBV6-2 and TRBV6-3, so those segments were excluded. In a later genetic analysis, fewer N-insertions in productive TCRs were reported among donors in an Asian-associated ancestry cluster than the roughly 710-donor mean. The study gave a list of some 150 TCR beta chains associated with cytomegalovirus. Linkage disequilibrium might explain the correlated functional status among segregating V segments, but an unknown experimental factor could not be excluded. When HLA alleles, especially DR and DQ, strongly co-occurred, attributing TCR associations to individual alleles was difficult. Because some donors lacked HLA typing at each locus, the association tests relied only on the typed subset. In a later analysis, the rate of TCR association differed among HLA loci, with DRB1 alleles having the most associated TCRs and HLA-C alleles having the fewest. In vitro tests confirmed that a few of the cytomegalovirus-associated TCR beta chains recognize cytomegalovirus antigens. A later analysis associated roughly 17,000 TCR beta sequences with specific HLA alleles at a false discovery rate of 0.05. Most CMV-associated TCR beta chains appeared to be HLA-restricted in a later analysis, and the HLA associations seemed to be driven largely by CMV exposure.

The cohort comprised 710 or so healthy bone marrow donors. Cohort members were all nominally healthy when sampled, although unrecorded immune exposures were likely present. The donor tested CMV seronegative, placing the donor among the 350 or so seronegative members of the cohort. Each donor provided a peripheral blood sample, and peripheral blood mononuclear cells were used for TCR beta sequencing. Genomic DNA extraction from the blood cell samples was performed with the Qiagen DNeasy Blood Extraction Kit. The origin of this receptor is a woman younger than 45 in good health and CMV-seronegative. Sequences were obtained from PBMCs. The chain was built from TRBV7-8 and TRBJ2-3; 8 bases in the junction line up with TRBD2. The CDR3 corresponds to CASSLGGGRDTQYF. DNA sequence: TGTGCCAGCAGCTTAGGCGGCGGGAGGGATACGCAGTATTTT. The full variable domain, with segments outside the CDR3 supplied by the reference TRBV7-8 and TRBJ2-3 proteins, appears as GAGVSQSPRYKVAKRGQDVALRCDPISGHVSLFWYQQALGQGPEFLTYFQNEAQLDKSGLPSDRFFAERPEGSVSTLKIQRTQQEDSAVYLCASSLGGGRDTQYFGPGTRLTVL.